The 11 T cell receptor beta chains presented below share a single source sample, sequenced in a study of CD4 T cells in relation to SARS-CoV-2 and coronaviruses. Before the COVID-19 pandemic, during about 2011-2019, CD4+ T cells were taken from unexposed donors. After 10 to 11 days of culture, CD4+ T cells were isolated. Their target antigens are unknown. The repertoire was sequenced with immunoSEQ multiplex PCR; TCRdb's copy has only in-frame clones and lacks some. Here the sample spans 20,000 or so clones, 68% being singletons. The specimen sequenced was CD4+ T cells from PBMCs, cultured in vitro. The receptors originated from a human donor in good health.

This chain links TRBV10-2 with TRBJ2-7; D possibly uses TRBD1 or TRBD2 (5 bases each). The CDR3 consists of 15 residues. CDR1 is WSHSY and CDR2 is SAAADI in the germline V gene. The germline V and J ends were trimmed by 6 bases and 4 bases, with 19 bases remaining between them. Here the CDR3 reads CASRGGVGLNYEQYF. The CDR3 DNA reads as TGCGCCAGCAGAGGAGGTGTGGGGCTCAATTACGAGCAGTACTTC.

The chain uses TRBV9 and TRBJ2-3; possibly TRBD1 for D (5 bases). Trimming took 0 bases from V and 0 from J, leaving 8 bases between them. Germline lookup yields CDR1 SGDLS and CDR2 YYNGEE. The CDR3 covers 15 residues. The CDR3: CASSVVDTSTDTQYF. The CDR3 region has the DNA TGTGCCAGCAGCGTAGTGGACACTAGCACAGATACGCAGTATTTT.

The chain links TRBV7-8 to TRBJ1-4, with 8 positions matching TRBD1. J lost 2 bases, V lost 5 bases, and 4 bases had no gene match. The CDR3 contains 15 residues. Germline V CDR1 and CDR2: SGHVS, FQNEAQ. CDR3 region: CASSPQGATNEKLFF. CDR3 nucleotide sequence: TGTGCCAGCAGCCCCCAGGGGGCGACTAATGAAAAACTGTTTTTT.

The chain has TRBV6-2 or TRBV6-3 and TRBJ1-5; 9 bases align to TRBD1. The germline V gene has CDR1 MNHEY and CDR2 SVGEGT. J gave up 6 bases and V 0 bases, and 6 bases lay outside the gene matches. The CDR3 is 16 amino acids. CDR3 residues: CASSYSGDRGIQPQHF. The CDR3 DNA reads TGTGCCAGCAGTTACTCGGGCGACAGGGGGATTCAGCCCCAGCATTTT.

CDR3 nucleotide sequence: TGCGCCAGCAGATCCTCGAACACTGAAGCTTTCTTT. Protein product: CASRSSNTEAFF. This sequence joins TRBV5-1 and TRBJ1-1; D gene unclear. V was cut by 5 bases and J by 1 base, with 6 bases left in between. CDR1 is SGHRS, CDR2 YFSETQ, per germline. The CDR3 totals 12 residues.

V is TRBV19 and J is TRBJ2-5, with 10 bases identical to TRBD1. The V and J ends lost 10 bases and 4 bases, in that order; junction bases with no gene match: 6. In germline, CDR1 is LNHDA, CDR2 SQIVND (reference sequence). CDR3 length: 13 residues. CDR3 in DNA: TGTGCCACAAGACAGGGGGCGGGAGAGACCCAGTACTTC. Its protein product is CATRQGAGETQYF. Using reference TRBV19 and TRBJ2-5 for the parts outside the CDR3, the full variable domain is DGGITQSPKYLFRKEGQNVTLSCEQNLNHDAMYWYRQDPGQGLRLIYYSQIVNDFQKGDIAEGYSVSREKKESFPLTVTSAQKNPTAFYLCATRQGAGETQYFGPGTRLLVL.

The chain joins TRBV14 to TRBJ1-2; D gene ambiguous. Germline CDR1 is SGHDN and CDR2 is FVKESK. V shed 3 bases and J shed 2 bases, with 7 bases lying between them. The CDR3 spans 13 residues. The CDR3 here is CASSHDTNYGYTF. The CDR3 bases are TGTGCCAGCAGCCACGACACCAACTATGGCTACACCTTC.

This rearrangement joins TRBV19 to TRBJ1-4, with D hard to call. The CDR3 contains 12 residues. V lost 5 bases and J lost 6, with 7 bases in between. Per germline, CDR1 LNHDA and CDR2 SQIVND (reference sequence). CDR3 nucleotides: TGTGCCAGTAGTGGTCGGTATGAAAAACTGTTTTTT. It yields the protein CASSGRYEKLFF.

DNA for the CDR3: TGTGCCAGCAGCTTGGCCGCAGGGCGCGCCGGGGAGCTGTTTTTT. This codes for CASSLAAGRAGELFF. The chain recombines TRBV5-5 with TRBJ2-2; weak D call: TRBD1 (5 bases). Germline CDR1 SGHKS, CDR2 YYEKEE (reference sequence). CDR3 length: 15 residues. Trimming left V 0 bases short and J 6 bases short, with 12 bases between.

The chain recombines TRBV5-4 with TRBJ2-7; D might be TRBD1 (6 bases). CDR3 length equals 13 residues. V was cut by 3 bases and J by 7 bases, with 14 bases left in between. The germline V gene has CDR1 SGHNT and CDR2 YYREEE (reference sequence). The chain's CDR3 is CASSSGTRMEQYF. CDR3 coding DNA: TGTGCCAGCAGCTCCGGGACACGCATGGAGCAGTACTTC.

The chain has TRBV27 and TRBJ2-5, with D possibly matching TRBD1 (6 bases). The J call could be wrong; TRBJ2-7 is a better fit for the DNA end. The length of the CDR3 is 13 residues. Looked up from germline, CDR1 is MNHEY and CDR2 is SMNVEV (reference sequence). The CDR3 is CASSFNQGYEQYF. The CDR3 coding sequence is TGTGCCAGCAGTTTTAATCAGGGGTACGAGCAGTACTTC.